These T cell receptor beta chains were read from a single sample in a study of OX40 agonist ivuxolimab in advanced cancers. Libraries were prepared by immunoSEQ multiplex PCR; TCRdb keeps only in-frame clonotypes and omits some of them. The table shows around 78,000 clones, with around 87% occurring only once. The input for sequencing was CD4+ or CD8+ T cells sorted from blood, taken in a trial of the OX40 agonist ivuxolimab. The source is an adult with an advanced solid tumor such as melanoma, head and neck, liver or kidney cancer. CDR3s include the opening cysteine and the closing phenylalanine or tryptophan. The D gene is left open where the match is weak. Rows may omit the clone size; those that give it use once, few, many or a size class.

>TRBD1|-|TRBV19|TRBJ1-2
CASTPDAGGYGYTF
TGTGCCAGTACCCCAGATGCAGGGGGCTATGGCTACACCTTC
>-|-|TRBV4-1|TRBJ2-2
CASSQVRETGTGELFF
TGCGCCAGCAGCCAAGTAAGGGAAACCGGCACCGGGGAGCTGTTTTTT
>-|once|TRBV19|TRBJ1-4
CASSTSSSGREKLFF
TGTGCCAGTAGTACCAGCTCATCGGGCAGGGAAAAACTGTTTTTT
>-|-|TRBV5-1|TRBJ2-5
CASSLGEETQYF
TGCGCCAGCAGCTTGGGGGAAGAGACCCAGTACTTC
>TRBD1|-|TRBV6-1|TRBJ2-7
CASSERDRGDYEQYF
TGTGCCAGCAGTGAGAGGGACAGGGGGGACTACGAGCAGTACTTC
>-|-|TRBV18|TRBJ1-4
CASSQTGTFNEKLFF
TGTGCCAGCTCACAAACAGGGACATTCAATGAAAAACTGTTTTTT
>TRBD2|-|TRBV27|TRBJ2-5
CASSLIMTSGRAVGAQYF
TGTGCCAGCAGTTTGATTATGACTAGCGGGAGAGCCGTGGGGGCCCAGTACTTC
>-|-|TRBV6-5|TRBJ1-1
CASKGGFGEAFF
TGTGCCAGCAAGGGAGGGTTCGGTGAAGCTTTCTTT
>TRBD1|-|TRBV5-8|TRBJ2-1
CASSTDRVLYNEQFF
TGTGCCAGCAGCACCGACAGGGTGCTTTACAATGAGCAGTTCTTC
>-|-|TRBV5-5|TRBJ1-2
CASSRDGTYGYTF
TGTGCCAGCTCCCGGGACGGAACCTATGGCTACACCTTC
>-|-|TRBV7-2|TRBJ2-7
CASSLVQDSYEQYF
TGTGCCAGCAGCTTAGTTCAGGACTCCTACGAGCAGTACTTC
>TRBD2|-|TRBV27|TRBJ2-7
CASSFLAGGTFEQYF
TGTGCCAGCAGTTTTCTAGCGGGAGGGACCTTCGAGCAGTACTTC
>-|-|TRBV18|TRBJ2-5
CASARVREETQYF
TGTGCCAGCGCGAGGGTAAGAGAAGAGACCCAGTACTTC
>TRBD1|-|TRBV2|TRBJ2-1
CASTNRGFNYNEQFF
TGTGCCAGCACCAACAGGGGTTTTAACTACAATGAGCAGTTCTTC
>-|-|TRBV6-5|TRBJ2-5
CASSSLQGIRETQYF
TGTGCCAGCAGTTCCCTACAGGGCATTAGGGAGACCCAGTACTTC
>-|-|TRBV7-8|TRBJ2-2
CASSLGSVLITGELFF
TGTGCCAGCAGCTTGGGAAGTGTATTAATAACCGGGGAGCTGTTTTTT
>-|-|TRBV28|TRBJ1-4
CASSLSGTNEKLFF
TGTGCCAGCAGTCTGTCCGGGACTAATGAAAAACTGTTTTTT
>-|-|TRBV12-5|TRBJ2-1
CASGPDPFREGGRASSHEQFF
TGTGCTAGTGGTCCCGATCCCTTCAGGGAGGGGGGGAGGGCCAGCAGCCATGAGCAGTTCTTC
>-|-|TRBV5-1|TRBJ2-2
CASSLSLASTGELFF
TGCGCCAGCAGCTTGTCTCTAGCGAGCACCGGGGAGCTGTTTTTT
>-|-|TRBV6-1|TRBJ2-5
CASSDGQFRETQYF
TGTGCCAGCAGTGACGGGCAGTTCCGAGAGACCCAGTACTTC
>TRBD1|-|TRBV19|TRBJ2-7
CASSRSTGGSYEQYF
TGTGCCAGTAGTAGGTCGACAGGGGGCTCCTACGAGCAGTACTTC
>-|-|TRBV2|TRBJ2-1
CASNGASPNNEQFF
TGTGCCAGCAATGGGGCTAGCCCAAACAATGAGCAGTTCTTC
>-|once|TRBV14|TRBJ1-1
CASSLGRNTEAFF
TGTGCCAGCAGCCTGGGACGGAACACTGAAGCTTTCTTT
>-|once|TRBV28|TRBJ1-2
CASSLRSGSPGYTF
TGTGCCAGCAGTTTAAGGTCCGGGTCCCCTGGCTACACCTTC
>TRBD2|-|TRBV4-1|TRBJ2-2
CASSRRGGLGDTGELFF
TGCGCCAGCAGCCGGAGAGGGGGACTAGGGGACACCGGGGAGCTGTTTTTT
>TRBD1|-|TRBV9|TRBJ1-2
CASSVATGTVYGYTF
TGTGCCAGCAGCGTAGCTACTGGGACAGTCTATGGCTACACCTTC
>-|once|TRBV28|TRBJ2-2
CASSSRSTGELFF
TGTGCCAGCAGTTCTCGGAGCACCGGGGAGCTGTTTTTT
>TRBD2|-|TRBV7-8|TRBJ2-1
CASSFRREGVWSYNEQFF
TGTGCCAGCAGCTTTAGGCGGGAGGGCGTCTGGTCCTACAATGAGCAGTTCTTC